This T cell receptor (beta chain) was observed in a study of post-analysis software for immune sequencing data. The wider study: Patients had relapsing-remitting, secondary progressive or progressive-relapsing multiple sclerosis; some lacked subtype. The study's findings and limits: Comparison of patients with controls showed five TRBV segments more frequent in patients, TRBV5-6, TRBV5-1 and TRBV20-1 among them. Relative to controls, patients with multiple sclerosis showed significantly lower normalized Chao1 diversity.

TCR beta libraries were prepared from cDNA with unique molecular identifiers. TCRdb analysed the PCR reads with MiXCR anew, one entry per CDR3 protein. Among 350,000 to 500,000 distinct CDR3 sequences, approximately 38% were seen once, and the ten largest hold 6% to 9%. The CDR3 length is 16 residues. Germline CDR1 reads SGHTA; CDR2 reads FQGNSA. V lost 6 bases to trimming and J lost 2 bases, with 18 bases between them. As to this clonotype: What it recognizes is unknown.

The receptor was derived from a girl aged 2 to 9 with multiple sclerosis. V is TRBV7-2 and J is TRBJ2-3; D is perhaps TRBD2 (5 bases). Specimen: blood. The CDR3 loop reads CASSFSGTGNTDTQYF. CDR3 DNA sequence: TGTGCCAGCAGTTTTTCAGGCACCGGGAACACAGATACGCAGTATTTT. The whole variable domain, filled in from reference TRBV7-2 and TRBJ2-3, reads GAGVSQSPSNKVTEKGKDVELRCDPISGHTALYWYRQSLGQGLEFLIYFQGNSAPDKSGLPSDRFSAERTGGSVSTLTIQRTQQEDSAVYLCASSFSGTGNTDTQYFGPGTRLTVL.